These 29 T cell receptor beta chains were sequenced from one sample in a study of CXCR3-negative and CXCR3-positive naive CD8 T cells. Study-level findings and limits: CXCR3-positive naive cells carried more hydrophobic TRB CDR3s than CXCR3-negative naive cells did.

Antigens of these TCRs are unknown. UMI labels and 5' RACE were used to prepare the TRB cDNA libraries. From its re-call of the 5' RACE reads, TCRdb lists each CDR3 protein once, without DNA. The record lists 150,000 to 180,000 distinct CDR3 sequences, of which the ten most abundant hold 0.45% to 0.6%. Specimen: naive CXCR3+ CD8+ T cells from blood. Indicated subset: CD45RO-CCR7+CD27+CD95- naive CD8+ T cells expressing CXCR3 (TNR3+). The receptors originated from a human donor in good health. Some clones in this sample may be carry-over from other donors' samples.

The chain couples TRBV6-1 to TRBJ1-1. This CDR3 region has 12 residues. CDR1 and CDR2 (germline): MNHNS, SASEGT. The CDR3 sequence is CASGKEVLEAFF.

V usage is TRBV5-4 and J usage is TRBJ1-1; the D call of TRBD1 rests on TCRdb alone, since no DNA is present to check it. The CDR3 runs to 17 residues. CDR1 is SGHNT, CDR2 YYREEE, per germline (reference sequence). The CDR3 sequence is CASSYTLAGQMNTEAFF. Drawing the rest from reference TRBV5-4 and TRBJ1-1, the complete variable domain is ETGVTQSPTHLIKTRGQQVTLRCSSQSGHNTVSWYQQALGQGPQFIFQYYREEENGRGNFPPRFSGLQFPNYSSELNVNALELDDSALYLCASSYTLAGQMNTEAFFGQGTRLTVV.

V and J are TRBV4-3 and TRBJ2-5; TCRdb proposes TRBD1, but this gene call is untestable without DNA. Per the germline V gene, CDR1 is LGHNA and CDR2 is YSLEER. The CDR3 is made up of 19 amino acids. CDR3: CASSQDWDRGLGEGETQYF.

V usage is TRBV28 and J usage is TRBJ1-5. CDR1 and CDR2 (germline): MDHEN, SYDVKM. This CDR3 spans 14 amino acids. The CDR3 here is CASSLWVGNQPQHF.

V and J are TRBV24-1 and TRBJ1-1. CDR1 is KGHDR, CDR2 SFDVKD, per germline. This CDR3 contains 11 residues. CDR3 in amino acids: CATVGGGEAFF.

V and J are TRBV20-1 and TRBJ2-3; TCRdb reports TRBD1, a call that lacks DNA to check it against. The CDR3 spans 15 residues. Germline loops: CDR1 DFQATT, CDR2 SNEGSKA (reference sequence). CDR3 region: CSAGGPGGRGDTQYF.

The chain is built from TRBV5-1 and TRBJ2-5; TCRdb selects TRBD1, and the lack of DNA leaves this call unchecked. The CDR3 loop spans 15 amino acids. Per germline, CDR1 SGHRS and CDR2 YFSETQ. The CDR3 spells CASSVGTAPVETQYF.

The chain is built from TRBV27 and TRBJ2-5; TCRdb's D call of TRBD2 is untestable without DNA. The length of the CDR3 is 15 residues. CDR1 and CDR2 from the germline V gene are MNHEY and SMNVEV (reference sequence). The CDR3 protein is CASSRWGGGQETQYF.

The V and J genes are TRBV27 and TRBJ1-1. Looked up from germline, CDR1 is MNHEY and CDR2 is SMNVEV (reference sequence). The CDR3 runs to 13 residues. CDR3 residues: CASGDESNTEAFF.

This rearrangement joins TRBV12-3 or TRBV12-4 to TRBJ2-7; the D gene TCRdb calls, TRBD1, cannot be checked with no DNA. The CDR3 is 13 amino acids. This CDR3 reads CASQLSPVREQYF.

The chain recombines TRBV5-1 with TRBJ2-1. The CDR3 is made up of 13 amino acids. Germline V gene lookup returns CDR1 SGHRS and CDR2 YFSETQ. The CDR3 is CASSLAPGIEQFF.

This chain joins TRBV28 and TRBJ2-7. The CDR3 is made up of 12 amino acids. Germline V gene lookup returns CDR1 MDHEN and CDR2 SYDVKM. CDR3 sequence reads: CASRGVASEQYF.

V and J are TRBV19 and TRBJ1-1; TCRdb's D call, TRBD1, is unchecked because there is no DNA. There are 14 residues in the CDR3. Germline lookup yields CDR1 LNHDA and CDR2 SQIVND (reference sequence). CDR3 loop: CASSIGAEVTEAFF. Using reference TRBV19 and TRBJ1-1 for the parts outside the CDR3, the full variable domain is DGGITQSPKYLFRKEGQNVTLSCEQNLNHDAMYWYRQDPGQGLRLIYYSQIVNDFQKGDIAEGYSVSREKKESFPLTVTSAQKNPTAFYLCASSIGAEVTEAFFGQGTRLTVV.

The chain links TRBV4-1 to TRBJ2-1; checking the TCRdb D call of TRBD1 is not possible without DNA. The CDR3 is 17 amino acids. The V gene's germline CDR1 is MGHRA and CDR2 YSYEKL. The chain's CDR3 is CASSRLEGGDAYNEQFF.

The chain is built from TRBV9 and TRBJ2-7. The CDR3 loop spans 13 amino acids. Germline V gene lookup returns CDR1 SGDLS and CDR2 YYNGEE. This CDR3 is CASSVASSYEQYF.

The V call is TRBV10-3, the J call TRBJ2-4; absent DNA, TCRdb's TRBD2 call cannot be checked. The CDR3 extends over 14 amino acids. Germline V lookup: CDR1 ENHRY, CDR2 SYGVKD. The CDR3 is CAISYGGEAYIQYF.

The rearrangement links TRBV7-9 to TRBJ2-6. There are 14 residues in the CDR3. CDR1 and CDR2 (germline): SEHNR, FQNEAQ (reference sequence). CDR3 in amino acids: CASSSRPGANVLTF.

The chain employs TRBV10-3 and TRBJ2-2; TCRdb proposes TRBD2, but this gene call is untestable without DNA. This CDR3 has 18 residues. Germline lookup yields CDR1 ENHRY and CDR2 SYGVKD. CDR3 in amino acids: CAISDSRLAGGNTGELFF.

The rearrangement uses TRBV7-9 and TRBJ1-2; TCRdb designates TRBD1, a call that cannot be tested without DNA. Germline CDR1 is SEHNR and CDR2 is FQNEAQ (reference sequence). There are 14 residues in the CDR3. CDR3 loop: CASSPGTDHYGYTF.

This CDR3 is CASSFGLAETYEQYF. The chain has TRBV7-2 and TRBJ2-7; TCRdb's D gene call, TRBD2, goes unchecked for lack of DNA. Germline CDR1 reads SGHTA; CDR2 reads FQGNSA. The CDR3 is 15 amino acids.

This chain joins TRBV28 and TRBJ2-5; no DNA is available, so the TRBD1 call from TCRdb remains unchecked. The CDR3 totals 13 residues. Germline assignment: CDR1 MDHEN and CDR2 SYDVKM. The CDR3 region is CASKPQGRETQYF.

This chain joins TRBV20-1 and TRBJ1-2. Germline V CDR1 and CDR2: DFQATT, SNEGSKA (reference sequence). CDR3 size: 13 residues. CDR3 region: CSARWGVVYGYTF.

The CDR3: CSARELRDIVFSSYNEQFF. The chain couples TRBV20-1 to TRBJ2-1; the D gene TCRdb calls, TRBD1, cannot be checked with no DNA. Germline V gene sequence: CDR1 DFQATT, CDR2 SNEGSKA (reference sequence). This CDR3 is built from 19 residues.

The genes are TRBV7-6 and TRBJ2-5; absent DNA, TCRdb's TRBD1 call cannot be checked. From germline, CDR1 is SGHVS and CDR2 FNYEAQ. The CDR3 length is 17 residues. The CDR3 loop reads CASSLNPGTGYQETQYF.

This chain joins TRBV29-1 and TRBJ1-1; TCRdb proposes TRBD1, but this gene call is untestable without DNA. This CDR3 contains 11 residues. The V gene's germline CDR1 is SQVTM and CDR2 ANQGSEA. The CDR3 loop is CNVAQGTEAFF.

The chain is built from TRBV24-1 and TRBJ2-1. In germline, CDR1 is KGHDR, CDR2 SFDVKD. This CDR3 has 14 amino acids. This chain's CDR3 is CATRPADSYNEQFF.

The chain carries TRBV29-1 and TRBJ2-2. The CDR3 spans 13 residues. Germline V lookup: CDR1 SQVTM, CDR2 ANQGSEA. CDR3 protein: CSVEGLGTGELFF.

The CDR3 sequence: CASSSKGHEQYF. J is TRBJ2-7 and V is TRBV7-6; the TRBD2 assignment by TCRdb is unverifiable without DNA. The length of the CDR3 is 12 residues. The germline gives CDR1 SGHVS, CDR2 FNYEAQ.

The chain joins TRBV7-8 to TRBJ2-7; TCRdb's D call, TRBD1, is unchecked because there is no DNA. CDR1 and CDR2 (germline): SGHVS, FQNEAQ. This CDR3 is 14 amino acids long. The CDR3 spells CASSFDRIIHEQYF. The full variable domain, with the rest looked up from reference TRBV7-8 and TRBJ2-7, is GAGVSQSPRYKVAKRGQDVALRCDPISGHVSLFWYQQALGQGPEFLTYFQNEAQLDKSGLPSDRFFAERPEGSVSTLKIQRTQQEDSAVYLCASSFDRIIHEQYFGPGTRLTVT.